The T cell receptor beta chain described here comes from a study of shared clonotypes between healthy human individuals. Selected positively for CCR7 and CD45RO-negative, naive CD8 cells excluded terminally differentiated effector memory CD45RA+ cells. Sequencing was performed with immunoSEQ multiplex PCR; in TCRdb, only in-frame clones are kept and a portion is missing. The sample has around 2.1 million clones; around 93% are singletons. Sequenced sample: naive CD8+ T cells from PBMCs. The clonotype originates from a man younger than 35 in good health. Some clones in this sample may be carry-over from other donors' samples.

Here the CDR3 reads CASSLRGAPYDRYF. Here the CDR3 DNA reads TGTGCCAGCAGCTTAAGAGGGGCTCCCTACGATCGGTACTTC. The rearrangement links TRBV7-9 to TRBJ2-7; the D call may be TRBD1 or TRBD2 (5 bases each). The V and J ends lost 2 bases and 12 bases respectively, with 20 bases between them. Germline CDR1 reads SEHNR; CDR2 reads FQNEAQ (reference sequence). The CDR3 runs 14 residues.